The next 24 T cell receptor beta chains were all read from a single sample in a study of blood T cell repertoires in COVID-19. The data were produced by immunoSEQ multiplex PCR, yet TCRdb's version contains in-frame clones alone and is incomplete. This sample has fewer than 80,000 clones, with roughly 76% found just once. The sequenced material came from peripheral blood. These receptors were obtained from a human donor in a cohort sampled during active COVID-19.

The genes are TRBV6-5 and TRBJ2-5, with TRBD2 identical over 7 bases. This CDR3 is 14 amino acids long. Unmatched junction bases numbered 7, after V lost 4 bases and J lost 5 bases. Looked up from germline, CDR1 is MNHEY and CDR2 is SVGAGI. CDR3 DNA sequence: TGTGCCAGCAGTTTTCTGGGGGGGAGCGAGACCCAGTACTTC. Translating gives CASSFLGGSETQYF.

The chain carries TRBV5-1 and TRBJ2-3; TRBD2 aligns across 12 bases. Trimming removed 0 bases from V and 0 bases from J; junction bases left unmatched: 5. Germline CDR1 SGHRS, CDR2 YFSETQ. The CDR3 consists of 18 residues. This CDR3 reads CASSLGLGLAGSTDTQYF. For the CDR3, the DNA is TGCGCCAGCAGCTTGGGATTGGGACTAGCGGGTAGCACAGATACGCAGTATTTT.

This clone was detected only a few times. This chain uses TRBV5-1 with TRBJ2-1; 9 nucleotides agree with TRBD2. There are 15 residues in the CDR3. The trim removed 4 bases at V and 2 bases at J, leaving 4 bases unmatched. In germline, CDR1 is SGHRS, CDR2 YFSETQ. CDR3 region: CASSPASGAYNEQFF. The CDR3, as DNA: TGCGCCAGCAGCCCCGCTAGCGGGGCCTACAATGAGCAGTTCTTC.

This sequence joins TRBV24-1 and TRBJ2-2; 13 bases map to TRBD2. V lost 2 bases to trimming and J lost 6 bases; unmatched junction nucleotides: 14. Germline CDR1 KGHDR, CDR2 SFDVKD. The length of the CDR3 is 20 residues. The CDR3 region is CATSDSDRARTSGGSGELFF. The CDR3, as DNA: TGTGCCACCAGTGATTCCGACAGGGCCAGGACTAGCGGGGGTTCCGGGGAGCTGTTTTTT.

The chain couples TRBV9 to TRBJ2-3, with 9 bases lining up with TRBD2. From germline, CDR1 is SGDLS and CDR2 YYNGEE. CDR3 length equals 16 residues. J lost 2 bases, V lost 0 bases, and 4 bases had no gene match. The CDR3 is CASSVEAGGPTDTQYF. In DNA, the CDR3 is TGTGCCAGCAGCGTAGAGGCGGGGGGGCCCACAGATACGCAGTATTTT.

This chain links TRBV27 with TRBJ1-2, with 7 bases matching TRBD1. The trim removed 6 bases at V and 4 bases at J, leaving 11 bases unmatched. Germline V lookup: CDR1 MNHEY, CDR2 SMNVEV (reference sequence). The CDR3 length is 15 residues. The CDR3 nucleotides read TGTGCCAGCAGAACCCTTGGGGACAGAGTCTATGGCTACACCTTC. Encoded protein: CASRTLGDRVYGYTF.

This chain links TRBV2 with TRBJ2-5; TRBD1 might be the D (6 bases). Looked up from germline, CDR1 is SNHLY and CDR2 is FYNNEI. CDR3 size: 12 residues. V lost 3 bases and J lost 4, with 6 bases in between. CDR3 residues: CASSDRGETQYF. CDR3 bases: TGTGCCAGCAGTGACAGGGGAGAGACCCAGTACTTC.

The sample holds one count of this clone. The V call is TRBV7-3, the J call TRBJ2-1; a possible D gene is TRBD2 (6 bases). Trimming left V 5 bases short and J 9 bases short, with 17 bases between. The length of the CDR3 is 14 residues. Germline V CDR1 and CDR2: SGHTA, FQGTGA. The CDR3 region has the DNA TGTGCCAGCAGCACCGGACCCAAGGGAGGTGAGCAGTTCTTC. It codes for CASSTGPKGGEQFF. The complete variable domain, with remaining parts taken from reference TRBV7-3 and TRBJ2-1, reads GAGVSQTPSNKVTEKGKYVELRCDPISGHTALYWYRQSLGQGPEFLIYFQGTGAADDSGLPNDRFFAVRPEGSVSTLKIQRTERGDSAVYLCASSTGPKGGEQFFGPGTRLTVL.

This chain connects TRBV5-1 to TRBJ2-5; the match to TRBD2 covers 11 bases. Looked up from germline, CDR1 is SGHRS and CDR2 is YFSETQ. The ends lost 2 bases at V and 5 bases at J; junction bases unmatched: 5. This CDR3 has 15 residues. The CDR3 here is CASSFSGGAGETQYF. The CDR3 coding sequence is TGCGCCAGCAGCTTTAGCGGGGGGGCCGGTGAGACCCAGTACTTC.

The rearrangement links TRBV14 to TRBJ1-2; D gene ambiguous. The CDR3 sequence is 15 residues long. Between the trimmed V and J ends, which lost 0 bases and 1 base, there was a span of 9 bases. Germline values: CDR1 SGHDN, CDR2 FVKESK. The CDR3 DNA reads TGTGCCAGCAGCCAAGACCTGACTGTTAACTATGGCTACACCTTC. It specifies CASSQDLTVNYGYTF.

The rearrangement joins TRBV5-6 to TRBJ1-2; 8 nucleotides agree with TRBD1. Germline V gene data show CDR1 as SGHDT and CDR2 as YYEEEE. This CDR3 contains 16 residues. The junction had 12 bases not matched to a gene; V was cut back by 4 bases and J by 4 bases. The DNA for the CDR3 is TGTGCCAGCAGCGTTGAACAGGGGGACCTCTCCTATGGCTACACCTTC. The encoded protein is CASSVEQGDLSYGYTF.

The chain recombines TRBV7-9 with TRBJ2-7, with 9 positions matching TRBD1. Trimming removed 4 bases from V and 6 bases from J; junction bases left unmatched: 10. This CDR3 spans 15 amino acids. Per germline, CDR1 SEHNR and CDR2 FQNEAQ (reference sequence). CDR3 residues: CASSWASSTGGEQYF. The CDR3 DNA is TGTGCCAGCAGCTGGGCTTCCTCGACAGGGGGCGAGCAGTACTTC.

V gene TRBV11-2 combines with J gene TRBJ2-1; no firm D call. V lost 3 bases to trimming and J lost 5 bases, with 11 bases between them. CDR1 and CDR2 (germline): SGHAT, FQNNGV. The CDR3 is 14 residues long. The CDR3 reads CASSFSPYHNEQFF. In DNA, the CDR3 is TGTGCCAGCAGCTTTTCCCCCTACCACAATGAGCAGTTCTTC.

This chain links TRBV27 with TRBJ2-1, with a weak D call TRBD2 (6 bases). V lost 3 bases, J lost 7 bases, and 13 bases lay in between. Germline loops: CDR1 MNHEY, CDR2 SMNVEV (reference sequence). The CDR3 covers 14 residues. In nucleotides, the CDR3 is TGTGCCAGCAGTTTGGCGGGGTTAGGAAATGAGCAGTTCTTC. It yields the protein CASSLAGLGNEQFF.

The chain employs TRBV20-1 and TRBJ2-1; D possibly corresponds to TRBD1 (6 bases). The CDR3 totals 17 residues. Trimming left V 3 bases short and J 7 bases short, with 25 bases between. Germline CDR1 is DFQATT and CDR2 is SNEGSKA (reference sequence). The DNA of the CDR3 is TGCAGTGCTAGTCCCCCCAGCCTCCGGACAGTAGCTAATGAGCAGTTCTTC. This gives the protein CSASPPSLRTVANEQFF.

The chain is built from TRBV4-3 and TRBJ2-3; 14 nucleotides line up with TRBD2. The CDR3 loop spans 16 amino acids. Trimming removed 4 bases from V and 4 bases from J; junction bases left unmatched: 4. Germline V CDR1 and CDR2: LGHNA, YSLEER. The CDR3 DNA reads as TGCGCCAGCAGCCGGGGACTAGCGGGGGTGGCAGATACGCAGTATTTT. This codes for CASSRGLAGVADTQYF.

The V gene is TRBV30, the J gene TRBJ2-1, with TRBD2 matching over 7 bases. Per germline, CDR1 GTSNPN and CDR2 SVGIG (reference sequence). After removal of 4 bases from V and 10 bases from J, the junction contained 4 bases not matched to a gene. The CDR3 consists of 11 residues. The CDR3 loop reads CAWTAGGEQFF. The CDR3 nucleotides are TGTGCCTGGACCGCCGGGGGGGAGCAGTTCTTC.

This clone was detected only once. The rearrangement links TRBV3-1 (or the pseudogene TRBV3-2) to TRBJ2-1; 9 bases align to TRBD1. The V gene end was trimmed by 4 bases and the J gene end by 7 bases; junction bases not matched to a gene: 14. From germline, CDR1 is LGHDT and CDR2 YNNKEL (reference sequence). This CDR3 contains 17 residues. CDR3 amino acids: CASSPRTGVSYQNEQFF. Written as DNA, the CDR3 is TGTGCCAGCAGCCCCCGGACAGGGGTCTCCTATCAGAATGAGCAGTTCTTC.

The count of this clone is one. V gene TRBV12-2 combines with J gene TRBJ1-1; TRBD1, the table's D call, was not compared with the DNA. TRBV12-2 is a documented pseudogene. CDR3 length: 20 amino acids. CDR3 protein: CASRLARGRLKGGARAEAFF. In DNA, the CDR3 is TGTGCAAGTCGCTTAGCGAGAGGCAGGCTTAAAGGTGGGGCGAGAGCTGAAGCTTTCTTT.

This chain links TRBV14 with TRBJ2-1; TRBD2 matches at 10 bases. The germline CDR1 and CDR2 sequences are SGHDN and FVKESK. This CDR3 is built from 17 residues. The V and J ends lost 1 base and 5 bases, in that order; junction bases with no gene match: 8. The CDR3 coding sequence is TGTGCCAGCAGCCAAGTAGCTGGACTAGCGGACAACAATGAGCAGTTCTTC. Translating gives CASSQVAGLADNNEQFF.

The rearrangement uses TRBV6-5 and TRBJ2-7; TRBD2 agrees at 7 bases. Losses at the gene ends were 2 bases for V and 0 bases for J; bases not matched to a gene: 4. The CDR3 is 15 residues long. Germline V gives CDR1 MNHEY, CDR2 SVGAGI. The CDR3 here is CASSYLGGSSYEQYF. For the CDR3, the DNA is TGTGCCAGCAGTTACCTGGGCGGGAGCTCCTACGAGCAGTACTTC.

The chain combines TRBV5-1 with TRBJ2-1; 11 nucleotides match TRBD2. From germline, CDR1 is SGHRS and CDR2 YFSETQ. Trimming took 6 bases from V and 6 from J; bases not matched to a gene: 8. This CDR3 has 15 residues. CDR3 loop: CASKSLAGGGNEQFF. The DNA of the CDR3 is TGCGCCAGCAAGTCCCTAGCGGGAGGCGGCAATGAGCAGTTCTTC.

This clone was picked up one time. The chain joins TRBV5-1 to TRBJ2-1; 9 nucleotides agree with TRBD2. The J segment lost 9 bases and the V segment lost 0 bases, leaving 7 bases of the junction unmatched. Germline V gene data show CDR1 as SGHRS and CDR2 as YFSETQ. The CDR3 consists of 15 residues. CDR3 coding DNA: TGCGCCAGCAGCTTGGGTGCGGGGGGGCCGGGTGAGCAGTTCTTC. It encodes CASSLGAGGPGEQFF.

The CDR3 region has the DNA TGTGCCAGCAGCCGGGGACTAGCGGGGGAAGCACCTTACGAGCAGTACTTC. Translated: CASSRGLAGEAPYEQYF. This chain links TRBV4-2 with TRBJ2-7, with TRBD2 matching over 14 bases. The germline V gene encodes CDR1 LGHNA and CDR2 YNFKEQ. V was pared by 4 bases and J by 4 bases, with 9 bases of the junction left unmatched. The CDR3 totals 17 residues.